Shown below are 15 T cell receptor beta chains from a single sample sequenced in a study of response to subunit inactivated influenza vaccine. TCRdb analysed the RT-PCR reads with MiXCR anew, one entry per CDR3 protein. Of under 550,000 distinct CDR3 sequences in the sample, approximately 6.9% were seen once. This specimen consisted of PBMCs from blood, obtained less than 25 months after vaccination. The receptor set was obtained from a man in his fifties or sixties who received an inactivated influenza vaccine.

The V and J genes are TRBV20-1 and TRBJ1-2; D unclear. Germline CDR1 is DFQATT and CDR2 is SNEGSKA (reference sequence). V was cut by 6 bases and J by 1 base, with 6 bases left in between. The CDR3 has 11 residues. CDR3 nucleotides: TGCAGTGCCCTCATTAACTATGGCTACACCTTC. Its protein product is CSALINYGYTF.

The chain employs TRBV9 and TRBJ2-1; 13 bases line up with TRBD2. Germline assignment: CDR1 SGDLS and CDR2 YYNGEE. The V and J ends lost 4 bases and 0 bases, in that order; junction bases with no gene match: 4. This CDR3 has 17 amino acids. The CDR3 sequence is CASSTGLAGFSYNEQFF. DNA for the CDR3: TGTGCCAGCAGCACGGGACTAGCGGGATTCTCCTACAATGAGCAGTTCTTC.

Ten or more counts support this clonotype. V is TRBV20-1 and J is TRBJ1-6; no clear D. V lost 3 bases and J lost 7, with 7 bases in between. The V gene's germline CDR1 is DFQATT and CDR2 SNEGSKA (reference sequence). The CDR3 runs to 12 residues. The CDR3 loop reads CSARDLNSPLHF. Here the CDR3 DNA reads TGCAGTGCTAGGGACCTCAATTCACCCCTCCACTTT.

This chain uses TRBV12-3 or TRBV12-4 with TRBJ1-2, with D tentatively TRBD1 (6 bases). This CDR3 has 13 amino acids. Deletions cut 5 bases from V and 4 bases from J, with 11 bases between. CDR3 DNA: TGTGCCAGCAGTGGAGACAGGATCTATGGCTACACCTTC. It translates to CASSGDRIYGYTF.

The chain joins TRBV7-2 to TRBJ2-1; 9 positions match TRBD2. CDR3 size: 17 residues. V dropped 2 bases and J dropped 7; count of bases not matched to a gene: 12. The germline CDR1 and CDR2 sequences are SGHTA and FQGNSA. The CDR3 DNA reads as TGTGCCAGCAGCTTATTCTTTCTTAGCGGGAGCGTTAATGAGCAGTTCTTC. Translated, it gives CASSLFFLSGSVNEQFF.

This clonotype showed up just a few times. The rearrangement uses TRBV20-1 and TRBJ1-5; the D is unclear. There are 17 residues in the CDR3. The germline CDR1 and CDR2 sequences are DFQATT and SNEGSKA (reference sequence). Trimming pared 0 bases from V and 2 bases from J, leaving 17 bases between. The CDR3 nucleotides are TGCAGTGCTAGAGATGTGGGGTATAGGAAAGGCAATCAGCCCCAGCATTTT. It translates to CSARDVGYRKGNQPQHF.

In regard to this clonotype: At one of its ends the junction is not consistent with the germline gene, which may arise from a read error. The chain carries TRBV20-1 and TRBJ1-6; 8 bases map to TRBD1. From germline, CDR1 is DFQATT and CDR2 SNEGSKA (reference sequence). The CDR3 loop spans 14 amino acids. The CDR3 protein is CCATGQDKYSPLHF. DNA of the CDR3: TGCTGTGCCACGGGACAGGACAAGTATTCACCCCTCCACTTT.

There are a few counts of this clonotype. The V gene is TRBV6-1, the J gene TRBJ1-5, with 7 bases lining up with TRBD1. CDR3 size: 16 residues. CDR1 MNHNS and CDR2 SASEGT come from the germline V gene. The trim removed 2 bases at V and 4 bases at J, leaving 8 bases unmatched. The CDR3 loop is CASSETGALLNQPQHF. In DNA form, the CDR3 reads TGTGCCAGCAGTGAAACAGGGGCCCTCCTGAATCAGCCCCAGCATTTT.

CDR3 nucleotide sequence: TGCAGTGCTAGAGATCCAGCAGGGGCGGACAATGAGCAGTTCTTC. Translated: CSARDPAGADNEQFF. The chain carries TRBV20-1 and TRBJ2-1, with D maybe TRBD1 (6 bases). The CDR3 runs 15 residues. The germline gives CDR1 DFQATT, CDR2 SNEGSKA (reference sequence). The ends were cut back, 0 bases at V and 5 bases at J, with 14 bases in the middle.

The sample holds a few counts of this clonotype. J is TRBJ2-1 and V is TRBV20-1; 8 bases match TRBD2. J lost 6 bases, V lost 0 bases, and 10 bases had no gene match. From germline, CDR1 is DFQATT and CDR2 SNEGSKA (reference sequence). The CDR3 is 16 amino acids. DNA for the CDR3: TGCAGTGCTAGAGACCCTCTTCCGGGAGGGCGCAATGAGCAGTTCTTC. It translates to CSARDPLPGGRNEQFF.

This clonotype was found many times. V and J are TRBV12-3 or TRBV12-4 and TRBJ2-2, with D maybe TRBD1 (6 bases). CDR3 length: 13 residues. Trimming removed 4 bases at V and 5 bases at J, with 8 bases between. The CDR3 nucleotides are TGTGCCAGCAGTTACGACAGGACCGGGGAGCTGTTTTTT. It is translated as CASSYDRTGELFF.

This clonotype was picked up a small number of times. The chain recombines TRBV7-2 with TRBJ1-1, with D tentatively TRBD1 (5 bases). Germline V lookup: CDR1 SGHTA, CDR2 FQGNSA. The V end lost 5 bases, the J end lost 7 bases, and 11 bases lay between the germline ends. CDR3 size: 12 residues. Here the CDR3 DNA reads TGTGCCAGCAGCAAGGGACTTGGTGAAGCTTTCTTT. Translation: CASSKGLGEAFF.

The chain recombines TRBV4-1 with TRBJ2-7; D possibly uses TRBD1 or TRBD2 (5 bases each). Germline V CDR1 and CDR2: MGHRA, YSYEKL. Trimming removed 2 bases from V and 3 bases from J, with 20 bases in between. This CDR3 region has 17 residues. Written as DNA, the CDR3 is TGCGCCAGCAGCCAAAATCCCCGGGGCCCTTTCCTCTACGAGCAGTACTTC. Residues: CASSQNPRGPFLYEQYF.

The V and J genes are TRBV2 and TRBJ2-2; TRBD1 might be the D (5 bases). Trimming cost V 8 bases and J 5 bases, with 15 bases left between them. The germline gives CDR1 SNHLY, CDR2 FYNNEI. CDR3 length: 14 residues. The chain's CDR3 is CASSGIPGTGELFF. The DNA of the CDR3 is TGTGCCAGCTCTGGCATCCCAGGGACCGGGGAGCTGTTTTTT. Full variable domain (remainder filled in from reference TRBV2 and TRBJ2-2): EPEVTQTPSHQVTQMGQEVILRCVPISNHLYFYWYRQILGQKVEFLVSFYNNEISEKSEIFDDQFSVERPDGSNFTLKIRSTKLEDSAMYFCASSGIPGTGELFFGEGSRLTVL.

The chain carries TRBV4-3 and TRBJ1-4; D ambiguous. Trimming took 0 bases from V and 4 from J, leaving 9 bases between them. The CDR3 consists of 15 residues. CDR1 is LGHNA, CDR2 YSLEER, per germline. CDR3 nucleotides: TGCGCCAGCAGCCAAGAACCCAGCAATAATGAAAAACTGTTTTTT. It yields the protein CASSQEPSNNEKLFF.